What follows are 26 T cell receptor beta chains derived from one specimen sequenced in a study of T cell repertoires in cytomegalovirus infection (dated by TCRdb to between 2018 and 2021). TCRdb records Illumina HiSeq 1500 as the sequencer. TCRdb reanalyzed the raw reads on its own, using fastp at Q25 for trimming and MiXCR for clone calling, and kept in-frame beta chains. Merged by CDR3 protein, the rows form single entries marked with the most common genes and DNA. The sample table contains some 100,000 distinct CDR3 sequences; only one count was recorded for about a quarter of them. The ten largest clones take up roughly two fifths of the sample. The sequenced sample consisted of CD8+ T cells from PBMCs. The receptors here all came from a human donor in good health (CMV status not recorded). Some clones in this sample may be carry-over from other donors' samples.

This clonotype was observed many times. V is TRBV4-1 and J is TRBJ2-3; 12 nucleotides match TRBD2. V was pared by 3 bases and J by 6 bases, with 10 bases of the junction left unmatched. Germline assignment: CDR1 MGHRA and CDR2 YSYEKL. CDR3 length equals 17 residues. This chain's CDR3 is CASSQELLAGGGDTQYF. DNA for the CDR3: TGCGCCAGCAGCCAGGAACTACTAGCGGGAGGTGGCGATACGCAGTATTTT.

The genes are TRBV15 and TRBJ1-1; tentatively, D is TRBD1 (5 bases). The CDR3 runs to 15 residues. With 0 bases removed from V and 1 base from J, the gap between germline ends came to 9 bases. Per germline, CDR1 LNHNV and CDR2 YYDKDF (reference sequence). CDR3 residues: CATSRDRQGNTEAFF. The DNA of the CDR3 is TGTGCCACCAGCAGAGATAGGCAGGGGAACACTGAAGCTTTCTTT. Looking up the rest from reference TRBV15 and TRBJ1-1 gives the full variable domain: DAMVIQNPRYQVTQFGKPVTLSCSQTLNHNVMYWYQQKSSQAPKLLFHYYDKDFNNEADTPDNFQSRRPNTSFCFLDIRSPGLGDTAMYLCATSRDRQGNTEAFFGQGTRLTVV.

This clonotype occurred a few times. In DNA, the CDR3 is TGTGCCAGCAGCTTGACTAGCGGGCCTTACTACGAGCAGTACTTC. As protein: CASSLTSGPYYEQYF. The rearrangement links TRBV7-2 to TRBJ2-7; 10 nucleotides line up with TRBD2. CDR1 is SGHTA and CDR2 is FQGNSA in the germline V gene. The CDR3 consists of 15 residues. V dropped 3 bases and J dropped 3; count of bases not matched to a gene: 5. The variable domain in full, completed from reference TRBV7-2 and TRBJ2-7, reads GAGVSQSPSNKVTEKGKDVELRCDPISGHTALYWYRQSLGQGLEFLIYFQGNSAPDKSGLPSDRFSAERTGGSVSTLTIQRTQQEDSAVYLCASSLTSGPYYEQYFGPGTRLTVT.

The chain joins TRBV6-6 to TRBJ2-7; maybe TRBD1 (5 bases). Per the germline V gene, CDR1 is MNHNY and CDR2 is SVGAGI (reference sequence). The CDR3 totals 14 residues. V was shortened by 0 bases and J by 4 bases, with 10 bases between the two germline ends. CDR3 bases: TGTGCCAGCAGTTACTCGGGGCCCCTATACGAGCAGTACTTC. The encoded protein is CASSYSGPLYEQYF.

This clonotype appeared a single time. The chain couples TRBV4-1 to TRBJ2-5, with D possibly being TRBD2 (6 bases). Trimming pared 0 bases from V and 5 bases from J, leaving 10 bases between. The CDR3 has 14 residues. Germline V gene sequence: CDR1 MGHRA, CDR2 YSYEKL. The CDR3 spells CASSQDGGRETQYF. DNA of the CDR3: TGCGCCAGCAGCCAAGATGGGGGGAGGGAGACCCAGTACTTC.

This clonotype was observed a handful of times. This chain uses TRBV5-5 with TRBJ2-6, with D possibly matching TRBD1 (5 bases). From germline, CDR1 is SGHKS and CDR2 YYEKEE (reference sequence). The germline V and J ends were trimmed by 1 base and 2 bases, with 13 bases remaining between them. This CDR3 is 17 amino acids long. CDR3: CASSLMAQGAGANVLTF. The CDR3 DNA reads TGTGCCAGCAGCTTGATGGCTCAGGGTGCTGGGGCCAACGTCCTGACTTTC.

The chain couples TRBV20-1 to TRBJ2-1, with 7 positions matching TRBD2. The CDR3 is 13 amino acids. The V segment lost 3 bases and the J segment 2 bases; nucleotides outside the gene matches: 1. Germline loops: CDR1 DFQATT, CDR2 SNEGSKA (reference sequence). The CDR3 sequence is CSARGGTYNEQFF. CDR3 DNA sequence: TGCAGTGCTAGGGGGGGGACCTACAATGAGCAGTTCTTC.

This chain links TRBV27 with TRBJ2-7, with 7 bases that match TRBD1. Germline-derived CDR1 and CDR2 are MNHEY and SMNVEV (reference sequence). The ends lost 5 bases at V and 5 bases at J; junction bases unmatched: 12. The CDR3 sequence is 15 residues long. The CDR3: CASSASYRGRDEQYF. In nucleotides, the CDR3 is TGTGCCAGCAGTGCGTCCTACAGGGGTCGAGACGAGCAGTACTTC.

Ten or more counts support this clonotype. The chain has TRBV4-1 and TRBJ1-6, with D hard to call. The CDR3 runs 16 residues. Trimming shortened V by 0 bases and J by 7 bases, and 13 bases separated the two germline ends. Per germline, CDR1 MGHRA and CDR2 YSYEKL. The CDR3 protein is CASSQEGKGWNSPLHF. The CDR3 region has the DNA TGCGCCAGCAGCCAAGAGGGAAAAGGTTGGAATTCACCCCTCCACTTT.

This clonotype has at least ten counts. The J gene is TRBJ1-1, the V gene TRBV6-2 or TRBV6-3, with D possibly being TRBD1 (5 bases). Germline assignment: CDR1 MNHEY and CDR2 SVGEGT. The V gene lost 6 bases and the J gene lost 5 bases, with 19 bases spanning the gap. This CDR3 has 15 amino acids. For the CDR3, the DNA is TGTGCCAGCAGCCGCCCTTGGGTGGAGGGGACTGAAGCTTTCTTT. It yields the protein CASSRPWVEGTEAFF.

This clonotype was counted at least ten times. This CDR3 is CASSLRGQHNYGYTF. The CDR3 DNA reads TGTGCCAGCAGCTTAAGAGGACAGCATAACTATGGCTACACCTTC. The gene calls are TRBV11-2 and TRBJ1-2, with D possibly being TRBD1 (6 bases). From germline, CDR1 is SGHAT and CDR2 FQNNGV. CDR3 length: 15 amino acids. Trimming cost V 2 bases and J 1 base, with 11 bases left between them. Supplemented by reference TRBV11-2 and TRBJ1-2, the full variable domain reads EAGVAQSPRYKIIEKRQSVAFWCNPISGHATLYWYQQILGQGPKLLIQFQNNGVVDDSQLPKDRFSAERLKGVDSTLKIQPAKLEDSAVYLCASSLRGQHNYGYTFGSGTRLTVV.

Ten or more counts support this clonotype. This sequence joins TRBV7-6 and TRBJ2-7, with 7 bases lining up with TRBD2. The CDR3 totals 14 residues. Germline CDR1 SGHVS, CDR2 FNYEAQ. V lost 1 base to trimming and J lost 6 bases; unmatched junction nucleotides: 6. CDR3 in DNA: TGTGCCAGCAGCTTAGGGGCGGGGGACGGCGAGCAGTACTTC. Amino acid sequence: CASSLGAGDGEQYF.

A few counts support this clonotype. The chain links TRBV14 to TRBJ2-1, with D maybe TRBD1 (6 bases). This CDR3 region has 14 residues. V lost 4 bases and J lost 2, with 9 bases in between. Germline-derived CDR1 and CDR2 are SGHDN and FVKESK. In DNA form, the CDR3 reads TGTGCCAGCAGCCTACGACAGGCCTACAATGAGCAGTTCTTC. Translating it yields CASSLRQAYNEQFF.

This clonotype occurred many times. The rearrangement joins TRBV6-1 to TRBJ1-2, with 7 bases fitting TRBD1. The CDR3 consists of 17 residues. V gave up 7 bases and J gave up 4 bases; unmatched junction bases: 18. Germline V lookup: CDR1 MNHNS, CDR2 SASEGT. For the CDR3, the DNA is TGTGCCAGCACCCCAAACAGGGGACGCCCCGAGGGCTATGGCTACACCTTC. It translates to CASTPNRGRPEGYGYTF.

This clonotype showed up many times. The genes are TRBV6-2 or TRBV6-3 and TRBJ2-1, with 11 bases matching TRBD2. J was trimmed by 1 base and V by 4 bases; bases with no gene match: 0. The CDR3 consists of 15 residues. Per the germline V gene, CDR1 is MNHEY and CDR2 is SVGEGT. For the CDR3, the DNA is TGTGCCAGCAGTTGGACTAGCGGGTCCTACAATGAGCAGTTCTTC. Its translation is CASSWTSGSYNEQFF.

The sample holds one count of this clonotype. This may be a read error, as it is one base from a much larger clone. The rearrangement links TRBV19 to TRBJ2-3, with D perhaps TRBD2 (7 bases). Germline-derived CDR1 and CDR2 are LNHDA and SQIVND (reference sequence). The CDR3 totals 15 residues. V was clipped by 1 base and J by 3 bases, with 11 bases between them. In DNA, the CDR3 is TGTGCCAGTAGTATAGTGGCGGGGGCGACAGATACGCAGTATTTT. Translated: CASSIVAGATDTQYF.

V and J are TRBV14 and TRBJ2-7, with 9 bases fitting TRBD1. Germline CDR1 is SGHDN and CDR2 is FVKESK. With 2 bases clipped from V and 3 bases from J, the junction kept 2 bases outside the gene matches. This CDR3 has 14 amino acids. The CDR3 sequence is CASSQWDRDYEQYF. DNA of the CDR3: TGTGCCAGCAGCCAATGGGACAGGGACTACGAGCAGTACTTC. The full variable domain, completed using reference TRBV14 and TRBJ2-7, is EAGVTQFPSHSVIEKGQTVTLRCDPISGHDNLYWYRRVMGKEIKFLLHFVKESKQDESGMPNNRFLAERTGGTYSTLKVQPAELEDSGVYFCASSQWDRDYEQYFGPGTRLTVT.

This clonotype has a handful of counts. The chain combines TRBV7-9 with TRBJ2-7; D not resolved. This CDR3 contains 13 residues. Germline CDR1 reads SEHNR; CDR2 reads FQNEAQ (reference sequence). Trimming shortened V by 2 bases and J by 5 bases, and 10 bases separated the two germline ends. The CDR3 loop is CASSLLVANEQYF. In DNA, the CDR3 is TGTGCCAGCAGCTTACTAGTCGCTAACGAGCAGTACTTC.

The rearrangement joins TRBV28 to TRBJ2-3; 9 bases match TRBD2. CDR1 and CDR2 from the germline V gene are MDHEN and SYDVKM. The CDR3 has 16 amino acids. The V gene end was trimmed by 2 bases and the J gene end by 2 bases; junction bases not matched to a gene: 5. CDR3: CASSLGPSGATDTQYF. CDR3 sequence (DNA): TGTGCCAGCAGTTTAGGACCTAGCGGGGCCACAGATACGCAGTATTTT.

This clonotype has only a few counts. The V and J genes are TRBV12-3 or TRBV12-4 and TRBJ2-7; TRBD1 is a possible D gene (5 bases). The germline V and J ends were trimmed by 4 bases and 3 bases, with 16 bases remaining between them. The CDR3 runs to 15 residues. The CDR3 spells CASSYPQGAYYEQYF. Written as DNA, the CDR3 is TGTGCCAGCAGTTACCCTCAAGGGGCCTACTACGAGCAGTACTTC.

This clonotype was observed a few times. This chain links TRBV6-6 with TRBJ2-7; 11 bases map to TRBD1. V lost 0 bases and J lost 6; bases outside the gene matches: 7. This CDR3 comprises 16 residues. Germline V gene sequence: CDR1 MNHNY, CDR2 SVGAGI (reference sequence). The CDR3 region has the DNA TGTGCCAGCAGTTACTCGAAACGGACAGGGGGCGCCGAGCAGTACTTC. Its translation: CASSYSKRTGGAEQYF.

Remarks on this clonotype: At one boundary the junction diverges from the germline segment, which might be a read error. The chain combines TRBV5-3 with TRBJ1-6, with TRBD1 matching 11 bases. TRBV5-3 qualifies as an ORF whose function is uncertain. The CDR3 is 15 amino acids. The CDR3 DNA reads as TGTGCCAGCAGCTACAGGGACAGGGGGAATTCACCCCTCCACTTT. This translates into CASSYRDRGNSPLHF.

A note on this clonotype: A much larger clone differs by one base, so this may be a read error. The CDR3 here is CASSLTQGGSDAFF. CDR3 nucleotide sequence: TGTGCCAGCAGTTTAACACAGGGAGGATCTGACGCTTTCTTT. The chain links TRBV27 to TRBJ1-1; D is possibly TRBD1 (6 bases). The CDR3 spans 14 residues. Germline V lookup: CDR1 MNHEY, CDR2 SMNVEV (reference sequence).

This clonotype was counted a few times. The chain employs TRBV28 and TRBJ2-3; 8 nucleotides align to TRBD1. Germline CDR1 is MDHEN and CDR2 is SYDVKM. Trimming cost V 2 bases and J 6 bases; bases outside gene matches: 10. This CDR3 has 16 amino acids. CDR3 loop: CASSLPPWTGWDTQYF. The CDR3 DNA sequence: TGTGCCAGCAGTTTACCCCCCTGGACAGGGTGGGATACGCAGTATTTT.

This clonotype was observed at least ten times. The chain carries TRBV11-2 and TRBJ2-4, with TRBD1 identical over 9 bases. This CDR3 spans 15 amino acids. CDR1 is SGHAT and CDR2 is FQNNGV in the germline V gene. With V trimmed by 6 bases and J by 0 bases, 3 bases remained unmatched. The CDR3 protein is CASRGTGLAKNIQYF. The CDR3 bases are TGTGCCAGCAGGGGGACAGGGCTAGCCAAAAACATTCAGTACTTC.

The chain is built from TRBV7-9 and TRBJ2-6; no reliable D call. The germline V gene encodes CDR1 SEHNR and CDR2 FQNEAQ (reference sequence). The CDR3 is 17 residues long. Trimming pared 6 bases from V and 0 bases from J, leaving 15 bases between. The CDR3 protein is CASSSMIDHSGANVLTF. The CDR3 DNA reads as TGTGCCAGCAGTTCTATGATAGACCACTCTGGGGCCAACGTCCTGACTTTC.